The 24 T cell receptor beta chains in this list originate from one sample, sequenced in a study of siplizumab effects on memory and regulatory T cells. Method: immunoSEQ multiplex PCR; TCRdb's copy keeps in-frame clones and lacks some. The data contain about 48,000 clones, 87% of them seen just once; the ten biggest clones take up 0.3% to 0.35%. The sample consisted of naive CD8+ T cells sorted from blood. The receptors stem from a human donor in good health.

This sequence joins TRBV19 and TRBJ1-2; TRBD1 agrees at 7 bases. Germline CDR1 and CDR2: LNHDA and SQIVND (reference sequence). The length of the CDR3 is 18 residues. Trimming removed 0 bases from V and 4 bases from J; junction bases left unmatched: 14. CDR3 bases: TGTGCCAGTAGTATAGATCCGGGACAGACGGCAGGAGGCTATGGCTACACCTTC. It encodes CASSIDPGQTAGGYGYTF.

The chain joins TRBV4-2 to TRBJ2-2, with D possibly matching TRBD2 (5 bases). This CDR3 spans 13 amino acids. Germline CDR1 LGHNA, CDR2 YNFKEQ. V lost 1 base and J lost 7, with 7 bases in between. CDR3 nucleotides: TGTGCCAGCAGCCAAGGGGGAGACGGGGAGCTGTTTTTT. Protein product: CASSQGGDGELFF.

This clone was counted between two and nine times. The rearrangement joins TRBV5-1 to TRBJ1-2; D not certain. The CDR3 is made up of 16 amino acids. Germline V gene sequence: CDR1 SGHRS, CDR2 YFSETQ. V lost 2 bases to trimming and J lost 0 bases, with 14 bases between them. The DNA for the CDR3 is TGCGCCAGCAGCTTCCCGGACGGAGACCCTAACTATGGCTACACCTTC. It encodes CASSFPDGDPNYGYTF.

The gene calls are TRBV29-1 and TRBJ2-7; 9 nucleotides align to TRBD1. CDR3 length: 12 residues. Looked up from germline, CDR1 is SQVTM and CDR2 is ANQGSEA. DNA of the CDR3: TGCAGTGCCGGGACAGGGAGGTACGAGCAGTACTTC. The encoded protein is CSAGTGRYEQYF.

CDR3 coding DNA: TGTGCCAGCAGCGTGGAGTACAATGAGCAGTTCTTC. Amino acid sequence: CASSVEYNEQFF. The chain links TRBV7-9 to TRBJ2-1; D not certain. CDR1 is SEHNR and CDR2 is FQNEAQ in the germline V gene (reference sequence). The CDR3 extends over 12 amino acids. V was shortened by 5 bases and J by 4 bases, with 6 bases between the two germline ends.

The chain carries TRBV6-1 and TRBJ1-2, with TRBD1 matching 7 bases. Per the germline V gene, CDR1 is MNHNS and CDR2 is SASEGT. CDR3 length equals 12 residues. The junction had 2 bases not matched to a gene; V was cut back by 9 bases and J by 1 base. The CDR3 spells CARGTDNYGYTF. In DNA form, the CDR3 reads TGTGCCAGGGGGACAGATAACTATGGCTACACCTTC.

In its sample, this clone was seen a few times. The DNA of the CDR3 is TGCGCCAGCAGTTCCCGGGACAGTACCTACGAGCAGTACTTC. This sequence encodes CASSSRDSTYEQYF. This chain joins TRBV10-2 and TRBJ2-7, with 7 positions matching TRBD1. Germline trimming cut 5 bases from V and 2 bases from J; bases unmatched to any gene: 6. Germline-derived CDR1 and CDR2 are WSHSY and SAAADI. The CDR3 consists of 14 residues.

V gene TRBV6-1 combines with J gene TRBJ2-1; TRBD2 agrees at 8 bases. CDR1 and CDR2 from the germline V gene are MNHNS and SASEGT. Trimming at V came to 8 bases and at J to 7 bases, leaving 10 bases not matched to a gene. The CDR3 spans 14 residues. The CDR3 DNA follows: TGTGCCAGCGAGCGGGGGCGGATGGGGAATGAGCAGTTCTTC. It yields the protein CASERGRMGNEQFF.

The V call is TRBV27, the J call TRBJ2-5; 7 bases agree with TRBD1. Per the germline V gene, CDR1 is MNHEY and CDR2 is SMNVEV (reference sequence). CDR3 size: 16 residues. V lost 2 bases to trimming and J lost 2 bases; unmatched junction nucleotides: 8. CDR3 coding DNA: TGTGCCAGCAGTTTAACCCTTAGGGGGCCTCAAGAGACCCAGTACTTC. Translating it yields CASSLTLRGPQETQYF.

This chain joins TRBV29-1 and TRBJ2-5; 7 bases are shared with TRBD2. The germline CDR1 and CDR2 sequences are SQVTM and ANQGSEA. Trimming removed 1 base from V and 5 bases from J; junction bases left unmatched: 10. This CDR3 contains 15 residues. CDR3 region: CSVEGGWEGMETQYF. The CDR3 coding sequence is TGCAGCGTTGAAGGCGGGTGGGAGGGCATGGAGACCCAGTACTTC.

V and J are TRBV27 and TRBJ1-4; TRBD1 matches at 7 bases. The CDR3 contains 14 residues. J lost 10 bases, V lost 3 bases, and 8 bases had no gene match. Germline V gives CDR1 MNHEY, CDR2 SMNVEV (reference sequence). The CDR3, as DNA: TGTGCCAGCAGTTTGTTTACAGGGGACGGAAAACTGTTTTTT. Translated: CASSLFTGDGKLFF.

V gene TRBV7-4 combines with J gene TRBJ2-2; 8 bases fit TRBD2. CDR3 length equals 14 residues. CDR1 is SGHVT and CDR2 is SQSDAQ in the germline V gene. The CDR3 DNA reads as TGTGACTTAGCGGGGACTAGGTCGATCGGGGAGCTGTTTTTT. It encodes CDLAGTRSIGELFF.

The V call is TRBV27, the J call TRBJ2-7; no clear D gene. The CDR3 loop spans 13 amino acids. Germline CDR1 reads MNHEY; CDR2 reads SMNVEV (reference sequence). The V and J ends lost 3 bases and 3 bases respectively, with 9 bases between them. DNA of the CDR3: TGTGCCAGCAGTTTTAGGCAGGACTACGAGCAGTACTTC. It specifies CASSFRQDYEQYF.

The chain uses TRBV4-1 and TRBJ2-7; 9 nucleotides align to TRBD2. Germline-derived CDR1 and CDR2 are MGHRA and YSYEKL. The CDR3 runs to 15 residues. V shed 0 bases and J 3 bases; nucleotides not matched to a gene: 3. CDR3 region: CASSQETSGLYEQYF. CDR3 nucleotides: TGCGCCAGCAGCCAAGAAACTAGCGGGCTCTACGAGCAGTACTTC.

V gene TRBV7-9 combines with J gene TRBJ1-4; tentatively, D is TRBD1 (6 bases). The germline gives CDR1 SEHNR, CDR2 FQNEAQ (reference sequence). The CDR3 extends over 17 amino acids. V shed 4 bases and J shed 0 bases, with 15 bases lying between them. Here the CDR3 reads CASSYPIQGPTNEKLFF. In DNA, the CDR3 is TGTGCCAGCAGCTACCCAATACAGGGACCAACTAATGAAAAACTGTTTTTT.

The rearrangement uses TRBV10-3 and TRBJ2-5; D unclear. With 2 bases removed from V and 2 bases from J, the gap between germline ends came to 3 bases. The CDR3 spans 12 residues. Germline CDR1 is ENHRY and CDR2 is SYGVKD. The CDR3 nucleotides read TGTGCCATCAGTGAGGAGCAAGAGACCCAGTACTTC. This translates into CAISEEQETQYF.

CDR3 DNA sequence: TGCGCCAGCAGCGTGGATTCCTACAATGAGCAGTTCTTC. Translated: CASSVDSYNEQFF. The rearrangement joins TRBV5-1 to TRBJ2-1; D not certain. From germline, CDR1 is SGHRS and CDR2 YFSETQ. The CDR3 contains 13 residues. Trimming left V 4 bases short and J 1 base short, with 6 bases between. Complete variable domain (other parts from reference TRBV5-1 and TRBJ2-1): KAGVTQTPRYLIKTRGQQVTLSCSPISGHRSVSWYQQTPGQGLQFLFEYFSETQRNKGNFPGRFSGRQFSNSRSEMNVSTLELGDSALYLCASSVDSYNEQFFGPGTRLTVL.

This chain uses TRBV5-1 with TRBJ1-1; the D is unclear. Germline V CDR1 and CDR2: SGHRS, YFSETQ. This CDR3 region has 15 residues. With 7 bases removed from V and 3 bases from J, the gap between germline ends came to 19 bases. CDR3 residues: CASRSMDGFDTEAFF. The DNA for the CDR3 is TGCGCCAGCCGGTCAATGGACGGATTCGACACTGAAGCTTTCTTT.

The rearrangement links TRBV6-1 to TRBJ1-1, with TRBD1 as a possible D gene (5 bases). This CDR3 contains 17 residues. CDR1 and CDR2 from the germline V gene are MNHNS and SASEGT. Trimming cost V 4 bases and J 0 bases, with 18 bases left between them. The DNA for the CDR3 is TGTGCCAGCAGTGCCTTCGGGGGGGAATATATGAACACTGAAGCTTTCTTT. Residues: CASSAFGGEYMNTEAFF.

DNA of the CDR3: TGTGCCAGCAGCTTCGGACTCTCCGAGCAGTACTTC. This encodes CASSFGLSEQYF. The rearrangement joins TRBV7-9 to TRBJ2-7; possibly TRBD2 for D (5 bases). This CDR3 region has 12 residues. With 3 bases removed from V and 6 bases from J, the gap between germline ends came to 9 bases. Germline lookup yields CDR1 SEHNR and CDR2 FQNEAQ (reference sequence). The complete variable domain, with remaining parts taken from reference TRBV7-9 and TRBJ2-7, reads DTGVSQNPRHKITKRGQNVTFRCDPISEHNRLYWYRQTLGQGPEFLTYFQNEAQLEKSRLLSDRFSAERPKGSFSTLEIQRTEQGDSAMYLCASSFGLSEQYFGPGTRLTVT.

The chain uses TRBV27 and TRBJ2-7; 7 nucleotides align to TRBD2. Germline CDR1 and CDR2: MNHEY and SMNVEV (reference sequence). The J segment lost 2 bases and the V segment lost 0 bases, leaving 7 bases of the junction unmatched. The CDR3 contains 16 residues. The DNA of the CDR3 is TGTGCCAGCAGTTTATCGGGGGACTACTTCCCCTACGAGCAGTACTTC. This gives the protein CASSLSGDYFPYEQYF.

This clone appeared a few times. The V call is TRBV4-1, the J call TRBJ1-2; perhaps TRBD1 as D (5 bases). In germline, CDR1 is MGHRA, CDR2 YSYEKL. The CDR3 is 14 residues long. V dropped 1 base and J dropped 2 bases, with 8 bases sitting between them. In nucleotides, the CDR3 is TGCGCCAGCAGCCAAGGTCGGGACAACTATGGCTACACCTTC. Protein product: CASSQGRDNYGYTF.

The chain employs TRBV4-2 and TRBJ2-7, with D possibly being TRBD1 (5 bases). V was trimmed by 0 bases and J by 4 bases, leaving 10 bases between them. Germline V gives CDR1 LGHNA, CDR2 YNFKEQ. The CDR3 is 14 residues long. The CDR3 bases are TGTGCCAGCAGCCAAGATCAACAGGTTTACGAGCAGTACTTC. It is translated as CASSQDQQVYEQYF.

The chain is built from TRBV27 and TRBJ2-1; tentative D call: TRBD1 (5 bases). Trimming left V 5 bases short and J 4 bases short, with 9 bases between. Germline values: CDR1 MNHEY, CDR2 SMNVEV (reference sequence). The CDR3 is 13 amino acids. The CDR3 nucleotides read TGTGCCAGCAGTATAGGGGTTTACAATGAGCAGTTCTTC. Its protein product is CASSIGVYNEQFF.